The present T cell receptor (beta chain) was sequenced within a study of shared clonotypes between healthy human individuals. The V end lost 4 bases, the J end lost 6 bases, and 13 bases lay between the germline ends. The CDR3 length is 13 residues. The V gene's germline CDR1 is SEHNR and CDR2 FQNEAQ (reference sequence). Several immunoSEQ 96-well plates shared each subset's DNA, each plate a replicate. Produced via immunoSEQ multiplex PCR; TCRdb's table is partial and in-frame only. The table shows about 2,200,000 clones, with 90% to 95% occurring only once. Naive CD8 cells, CD45RO-negative and positively selected for CCR7, excluded terminally differentiated effector memory CD45RA+ cells.

The sequence derives from a young man in good health. Some clones in this sample may be carry-over from other donors' samples. J is TRBJ2-7 and V is TRBV7-9, with D unclear. Source material: naive CD8+ T cells from PBMCs. The chain's CDR3 is CASSSNGLLEQYF. In DNA form, the CDR3 reads TGTGCCAGCAGCTCGAATGGGTTGCTCGAGCAGTACTTC.